Detailed here is one T cell receptor beta chain. As originally analysed: Estimated nucleated cell counts came from reference gene primer amplification. Using immunoSEQ multiplex PCR, the repertoire was profiled, and TCRdb retains in-frame clones only, with some absent. V and J calls and clone size come straight from that table; D and trimming were deduced from the DNA. The repertoire holds approximately 76,000 clones, with more than 75% as singletons. This specimen belongs to a study of blood T cell repertoires in COVID-19. On the study more broadly: Samples taken during acute and convalescent COVID-19 were collected in the United States, Italy and Spain. In each case, the material was cDNA or gDNA derived from T cells, B-cell-depleted T cells, or PBMCs.

The CDR3 runs to 13 residues. Germline values: CDR1 SEHNR, CDR2 FQNEAQ (reference sequence). Trimming stripped 2 bases from V and 3 bases from J, with 8 bases between. This chain links TRBV7-9 with TRBJ2-7, with no clear D. This sequence was found in an older woman with acute or convalescent COVID-19. Sequenced material: peripheral blood. CDR3 nucleotide sequence: TGTGCCAGCAGCTTAAGCCTAAACTACGAGCAGTACTTC. It yields the protein CASSLSLNYEQYF.